The T cell receptor beta chain under discussion was sequenced for a study of CD8 T cells in ankylosing spondylitis. A note on this clonotype: What it binds is not known.

Overall study findings and caveats: The study identified a TCR beta motif of under 10 highly homologous variants that appeared characteristic of ankylosing spondylitis blood.

The CDR3 runs to 13 residues. The V end lost 1 base, the J end lost 1 base, and 7 bases lay between the germline ends. Germline values: CDR1 SQVTM, CDR2 ANQGSEA. Scientists made TCR beta libraries using quantitative 5'-RACE with molecular barcodes. Using its own MiXCR run on the 5' RACE reads, TCRdb lists one record per CDR3 protein. The table lists around 770,000 distinct CDR3 sequences, around 20% of them singletons. The clonotype originates from a male donor with ankylosing spondylitis. The chain joins TRBV29-1 to TRBJ1-2; unclear D gene. The sample consisted of blood, either unsorted or a sorted T cell fraction (not recorded which). The CDR3 DNA sequence: TGCAGCGTTGAAGCTGGCATTAACTATGGCTACACCTTC. It is translated as CSVEAGINYGYTF.